One sample yielded the 12 T cell receptor beta chains listed below, sequenced in a study of blood T cell repertoires in COVID-19. TCRdb's table, derived via immunoSEQ multiplex PCR, lists solely in-frame clones and lacks some. The sample has a few hundred thousand clones; 70% to 90% are singletons. Sample: peripheral blood. All receptors come from a human donor in a cohort sampled during active COVID-19.

The V gene is TRBV30, the J gene TRBJ1-5; D unclear. The CDR3 totals 12 residues. The V gene's germline CDR1 is GTSNPN and CDR2 SVGIG (reference sequence). Between the trimmed V and J ends, which lost 2 bases and 4 bases, there was a span of 6 bases. The CDR3 DNA reads TGTGCCTGGAGTCGGTGGAATCAGCCCCAGCATTTT. It encodes CAWSRWNQPQHF.

The chain uses TRBV3-1 (or the pseudogene TRBV3-2) and TRBJ2-1; TRBD2 agrees at 9 bases. V dropped 4 bases and J dropped 4; count of bases not matched to a gene: 11. This CDR3 spans 17 amino acids. Germline V gene data show CDR1 as LGHDT and CDR2 as YNNKEL (reference sequence). CDR3 sequence: CASSLLGGGRGYNEQFF. CDR3 nucleotide sequence: TGTGCCAGCAGCCTCCTTGGGGGCGGGAGGGGTTACAATGAGCAGTTCTTC.

The chain recombines TRBV14 with TRBJ1-1; 9 bases agree with TRBD1. The V segment lost 4 bases and the J segment 1 base; nucleotides outside the gene matches: 4. Germline values: CDR1 SGHDN, CDR2 FVKESK. This CDR3 is built from 15 residues. This CDR3 reads CASSPSGQGNTEAFF. CDR3 DNA: TGTGCCAGCAGCCCCTCGGGACAGGGGAACACTGAAGCTTTCTTT.

The genes are TRBV30 and TRBJ2-5, with a possible D match to TRBD1 (5 bases). CDR1 GTSNPN and CDR2 SVGIG come from the germline V gene (reference sequence). V was pared by 5 bases and J by 5 bases, with 12 bases between. This CDR3 region has 12 residues. In nucleotides, the CDR3 is TGTGCCTGGGGTGCCCACAGGGAGACCCAGTACTTC. As protein: CAWGAHRETQYF.

The V gene is TRBV5-8, the J gene TRBJ2-2; D not resolved. Trimming took off 1 base at V and 1 base at J, with 8 bases between the two ends. CDR3 length: 15 amino acids. Germline CDR1 SGHTS, CDR2 YDEGEE. CDR3 sequence reads: CASSLIRRNTGELFF. CDR3 coding DNA: TGTGCCAGCAGCTTGATTCGGAGGAACACCGGGGAGCTGTTTTTT.

V usage is TRBV5-1 and J usage is TRBJ1-1; D not resolved. Trimming removed 4 bases at V and 2 bases at J, with 15 bases between. The CDR3 is 15 amino acids. CDR1 is SGHRS and CDR2 is YFSETQ in the germline V gene. The chain's CDR3 is CASSKSTLANTEAFF. DNA for the CDR3: TGCGCCAGCAGCAAGTCGACATTGGCTAACACTGAAGCTTTCTTT.

As DNA, the CDR3 is TGTGCCTGGAGTGGACAGGGGGGCGTGAACACTGAAGCTTTCTTT. Protein: CAWSGQGGVNTEAFF. The V gene is TRBV30, the J gene TRBJ1-1, with TRBD1 matching over 9 bases. The CDR3 has 15 amino acids. Germline CDR1 is GTSNPN and CDR2 is SVGIG (reference sequence). V lost 1 base to trimming and J lost 0 bases; unmatched junction nucleotides: 3. Full variable domain (remainder filled in from reference TRBV30 and TRBJ1-1): SQTIHQWPATLVQPVGSPLSLECTVEGTSNPNLYWYRQAAGRGLQLLFYSVGIGQISSEVPQNLSASRPQDRQFILSSKKLLLSDSGFYLCAWSGQGGVNTEAFFGQGTRLTVV.

The rearrangement links TRBV7-9 to TRBJ2-3; 12 bases are a match to TRBD2. The germline CDR1 and CDR2 sequences are SEHNR and FQNEAQ (reference sequence). V was pared by 1 base and J by 4 bases, with 6 bases of the junction left unmatched. This CDR3 is built from 17 residues. DNA of the CDR3: TGTGCCAGCAGCTTAGGACTAGCGGGAGAGGAATCAGATACGCAGTATTTT. It codes for CASSLGLAGEESDTQYF.

The sample holds one count of this clone. The V call is TRBV7-9, the J call TRBJ2-3; the D gene is possibly TRBD2 (5 bases). The V and J ends lost 8 bases and 6 bases respectively, with 9 bases between them. The CDR3 loop spans 11 amino acids. Per the germline V gene, CDR1 is SEHNR and CDR2 is FQNEAQ (reference sequence). The CDR3 nucleotides read TGTGCCAGCGGGCGGGTGGATACGCAGTATTTT. It specifies CASGRVDTQYF.

This clone came up a few times. The J gene is TRBJ1-6, the V gene TRBV5-4; 8 bases agree with TRBD1. J was trimmed by 0 bases and V by 4 bases; bases with no gene match: 0. CDR3 length: 15 amino acids. Germline V gives CDR1 SGHNT, CDR2 YYREEE (reference sequence). CDR3 in amino acids: CASSDRGSYNSPLHF. The CDR3 DNA follows: TGTGCCAGCAGCGACAGGGGCTCCTATAATTCACCCCTCCACTTT.

J is TRBJ1-2 and V is TRBV30; TRBD1 matches at 9 bases. Germline assignment: CDR1 GTSNPN and CDR2 SVGIG (reference sequence). Unmatched junction bases numbered 11, after V lost 2 bases and J lost 1 base. CDR3 length: 17 amino acids. The CDR3 sequence is CAWSRSGTGIGNYGYTF. CDR3 nucleotides: TGTGCCTGGAGTAGATCCGGGACAGGGATAGGTAACTATGGCTACACCTTC. Variable domain in full (rest from reference TRBV30 and TRBJ1-2): SQTIHQWPATLVQPVGSPLSLECTVEGTSNPNLYWYRQAAGRGLQLLFYSVGIGQISSEVPQNLSASRPQDRQFILSSKKLLLSDSGFYLCAWSRSGTGIGNYGYTFGSGTRLTVV.

The chain carries TRBV5-8 and TRBJ2-1; 12 bases are a match to TRBD2. This CDR3 spans 18 amino acids. Germline loops: CDR1 SGHTS, CDR2 YDEGEE. The J segment lost 2 bases and the V segment lost 3 bases, leaving 9 bases of the junction unmatched. CDR3 coding DNA: TGTGCCAGCAGCTCCCAGACTAGCGGGGGAGCTACCTACAATGAGCAGTTCTTC. Translating gives CASSSQTSGGATYNEQFF.